What follows are 24 T cell receptor beta chains derived from one specimen sequenced in a study of beta chain features in type 1 diabetes. Isolated RNA was reverse transcribed in full, so expressed TCRB transcripts were sequenced. TCRdb keeps only in-frame clones here, not all; method: immunoSEQ multiplex PCR. The table includes 970,000 or so clones, roughly 15% detected once. Sequenced material: naive CD4+ T cells from blood. These receptors all come from a woman between 18 and 29 years old in good health.

V usage is TRBV25-1 and J usage is TRBJ2-2; possibly TRBD2 for D (7 bases). This CDR3 contains 14 residues. Trimming left V 3 bases short and J 6 bases short, with 11 bases between. From germline, CDR1 is MGHDK and CDR2 SYGVNS. CDR3 sequence: CASSDSGGSGELFF. CDR3 nucleotides: TGTGCCAGCAGTGACTCGGGGGGCTCCGGGGAGCTGTTTTTT.

This clone was seen more than once but under ten times. The chain carries TRBV7-3 and TRBJ2-3; D perhaps matches TRBD1 (5 bases). The CDR3 extends over 15 amino acids. Germline CDR1 is SGHTA and CDR2 is FQGTGA. Trimming cost V 1 base and J 2 bases, with 10 bases left between them. CDR3 sequence (DNA): TGTGCCAGCAGCTTAAAATCAGGGCCCACAGATACGCAGTATTTT. This sequence encodes CASSLKSGPTDTQYF. The entire variable domain, with the rest obtained from reference TRBV7-3 and TRBJ2-3, is as follows: GAGVSQTPSNKVTEKGKYVELRCDPISGHTALYWYRQSLGQGPEFLIYFQGTGAADDSGLPNDRFFAVRPEGSVSTLKIQRTERGDSAVYLCASSLKSGPTDTQYFGPGTRLTVL.

Concerning this clone itself: At one end, the junction sequence differs from germline, possibly due to a read error. The rearrangement links TRBV28 to TRBJ2-1; D is possibly TRBD2 (6 bases). In germline, CDR1 is MDHEN, CDR2 SYDVKM. The CDR3 has 13 amino acids. The CDR3 nucleotides are TGTGCCAGCAGTCAGCGGGCCCAAAGTAACCAGATCTTC. This codes for CASSQRAQSNQIF.

There are a few counts of this clone. V usage is TRBV15 and J usage is TRBJ1-5; D not certain. V lost 0 bases and J 3 bases, leaving 9 bases between the germline ends. CDR3 length: 15 amino acids. Germline lookup yields CDR1 LNHNV and CDR2 YYDKDF (reference sequence). The CDR3 DNA reads as TGTGCCACCAGCAGAGATCGCGGGATCAATCAGCCCCAGCATTTT. It translates to CATSRDRGINQPQHF. Full variable domain (rest looked up from reference TRBV15 and TRBJ1-5): DAMVIQNPRYQVTQFGKPVTLSCSQTLNHNVMYWYQQKSSQAPKLLFHYYDKDFNNEADTPDNFQSRRPNTSFCFLDIRSPGLGDTAMYLCATSRDRGINQPQHFGDGTRLSIL.

V usage is TRBV5-1 and J usage is TRBJ1-2; perhaps TRBD1 as D (5 bases). The CDR3 consists of 15 residues. V lost 2 bases and J 5 bases, leaving 16 bases between the germline ends. Germline V gives CDR1 SGHRS, CDR2 YFSETQ. The CDR3 loop reads CASSFEGVPPYGYTF. In DNA, the CDR3 is TGCGCCAGCAGCTTCGAAGGGGTCCCCCCGTATGGCTACACCTTC.

This chain links TRBV28 with TRBJ2-5, with D possibly being TRBD1 or TRBD2 (6 bases each). Trimming took off 6 bases at V and 5 bases at J, with 16 bases between the two ends. This CDR3 is built from 14 residues. Germline CDR1 MDHEN, CDR2 SYDVKM. CDR3 DNA sequence: TGTGCCAGCAGCCAAGGGGGGATGGGGGAGACCCAGTACTTC. This gives the protein CASSQGGMGETQYF. Drawing the rest from reference TRBV28 and TRBJ2-5, the complete variable domain is DVKVTQSSRYLVKRTGEKVFLECVQDMDHENMFWYRQDPGLGLRLIYFSYDVKMKEKGDIPEGYSVSREKKERFSLILESASTNQTSMYLCASSQGGMGETQYFGPGTRLLVL.

This clone was recorded a few times. The same CDR3 can be traced to other DNA sequences in this sample. The chain carries TRBV4-3 and TRBJ2-1, with 15 bases that match TRBD2. CDR1 is LGHNA, CDR2 YSLEER, per germline. After removal of 4 bases from V and 7 bases from J, the junction contained 2 bases not matched to a gene. This CDR3 comprises 15 residues. CDR3 amino acids: CASSPGLAGGNEQFF. The CDR3 DNA follows: TGCGCCAGCAGCCCGGGACTAGCGGGGGGTAATGAGCAGTTCTTC.

This clone came up a few times. The genes are TRBV28 and TRBJ2-7; D gene uncertain. Trimming removed 6 bases at V and 5 bases at J, with 11 bases between. Germline assignment: CDR1 MDHEN and CDR2 SYDVKM. CDR3 length: 12 amino acids. CDR3 protein: CASSYPWDEQYF. The CDR3 nucleotides are TGTGCCAGCAGCTATCCCTGGGACGAGCAGTACTTC.

This clone was seen a handful of times. CDR3 in amino acids: CASSPPGLAKETQYF. The CDR3 coding sequence is TGCGCCAGCAGCCCCCCGGGACTAGCTAAAGAGACCCAGTACTTC. This chain connects TRBV4-1 to TRBJ2-5, with 9 bases that match TRBD2. Germline V lookup: CDR1 MGHRA, CDR2 YSYEKL. The length of the CDR3 is 15 residues. Losses at the gene ends were 4 bases for V and 3 bases for J; bases not matched to a gene: 6.

This clone occurred a few times. V and J are TRBV29-1 and TRBJ2-5; 8 bases are a match to TRBD1. The CDR3 is 14 amino acids. Germline V CDR1 and CDR2: SQVTM, ANQGSEA. V lost 7 bases to trimming and J lost 5 bases; unmatched junction nucleotides: 12. The CDR3 protein is CSGGRTGRGETQYF. The CDR3 DNA reads as TGCAGCGGCGGCAGGACAGGGCGTGGGGAGACCCAGTACTTC.

CDR3: CSARGRYNEQFF. Here the CDR3 DNA reads TGCAGCGCCAGGGGGCGGTACAATGAGCAGTTCTTC. The V gene is TRBV29-1, the J gene TRBJ2-1, with 8 bases aligning to TRBD1. V was pared by 7 bases and J by 4 bases, with 3 bases of the junction left unmatched. Looked up from germline, CDR1 is SQVTM and CDR2 is ANQGSEA. CDR3 size: 12 residues.

This clone was detected a few times. The chain couples TRBV7-9 to TRBJ2-3, with D perhaps TRBD1 (6 bases). Per the germline V gene, CDR1 is SEHNR and CDR2 is FQNEAQ (reference sequence). Trimming removed 5 bases from V and 3 bases from J, with 18 bases in between. This CDR3 contains 16 residues. CDR3 amino acids: CASSPQLGGWTDTQYF. CDR3 nucleotide sequence: TGTGCCAGCAGCCCTCAACTAGGGGGTTGGACAGATACGCAGTATTTT.

This clone was counted a few times. The rearrangement uses TRBV6-6 and TRBJ2-7; 8 nucleotides align to TRBD1. After removal of 6 bases from V and 3 bases from J, the junction contained 10 bases not matched to a gene. This CDR3 contains 15 residues. CDR1 and CDR2 (germline): MNHNY, SVGAGI (reference sequence). The CDR3 protein is CASSLNPGQDYEQYF. In nucleotides, the CDR3 is TGTGCCAGCAGCTTAAACCCGGGACAGGACTACGAGCAGTACTTC.

This clone has only a few counts. The V call is TRBV6-6, the J call TRBJ1-5; D gene unclear. The CDR3 length is 15 residues. Between the trimmed V and J ends, which lost 5 bases and 0 bases, there was a span of 11 bases. CDR1 is MNHNY and CDR2 is SVGAGI in the germline V gene (reference sequence). This CDR3 reads CASSGRQYSNQPQHF. DNA for the CDR3: TGTGCCAGCAGTGGCAGGCAATATAGCAATCAGCCCCAGCATTTT.

V gene TRBV2 combines with J gene TRBJ2-7; D unclear. The CDR3 consists of 11 residues. CDR1 is SNHLY and CDR2 is FYNNEI in the germline V gene. Trimming shortened V by 8 bases and J by 2 bases, and 7 bases separated the two germline ends. Written as DNA, the CDR3 is TGTGCCAGCGCGGCTACCTACGAGCAGTACTTC. Protein sequence: CASAATYEQYF.

J is TRBJ2-7 and V is TRBV29-1; D is possibly TRBD2 (5 bases). Germline CDR1 reads SQVTM; CDR2 reads ANQGSEA. CDR3 size: 13 residues. With 7 bases removed from V and 0 bases from J, the gap between germline ends came to 13 bases. CDR3 protein: CSAQTNGSYEQYF. DNA of the CDR3: TGCAGCGCACAGACTAACGGCTCCTACGAGCAGTACTTC.

This clone has more than one count but fewer than ten. The V and J genes are TRBV29-1 and TRBJ2-7; D gene ambiguous. Germline V CDR1 and CDR2: SQVTM, ANQGSEA. The CDR3 runs to 10 residues. V was shortened by 8 bases and J by 6 bases, with 11 bases between the two germline ends. The CDR3 bases are TGCAGCCCTCTTTCTTGCGAGCAGTACTTC. Its translation: CSPLSCEQYF.

The V call is TRBV27, the J call TRBJ1-5; 11 nucleotides agree with TRBD1. CDR1 is MNHEY, CDR2 SMNVEV, per germline (reference sequence). There are 15 residues in the CDR3. Trimming removed 5 bases from V and 7 bases from J; junction bases left unmatched: 7. DNA for the CDR3: TGTGCCAGCAGTACCATCGGGACAGGGGGGCAGCCCCAGCATTTT. Its translation: CASSTIGTGGQPQHF.

This clone showed up just a few times. This sequence joins TRBV27 and TRBJ2-6; D is unresolved. Germline CDR1 is MNHEY and CDR2 is SMNVEV (reference sequence). The CDR3 length is 14 residues. Trimming took 5 bases from V and 3 from J, leaving 8 bases between them. CDR3 amino acids: CASSTNRGANVLTF. CDR3 in DNA: TGTGCCAGCAGTACCAATCGTGGGGCCAACGTCCTGACTTTC.

In this sample, this clone turned up a few times. This sequence joins TRBV2 and TRBJ1-1; 9 bases align to TRBD1. Trimming cost V 8 bases and J 4 bases; bases outside gene matches: 8. Germline V gene sequence: CDR1 SNHLY, CDR2 FYNNEI. The CDR3 length is 14 residues. Here the CDR3 reads CASSTQGAGTEAFF. In nucleotides, the CDR3 is TGTGCCAGCTCGACACAGGGGGCGGGCACTGAAGCTTTCTTT. Using reference TRBV2 and TRBJ1-1 for the parts outside the CDR3, the full variable domain is EPEVTQTPSHQVTQMGQEVILRCVPISNHLYFYWYRQILGQKVEFLVSFYNNEISEKSEIFDDQFSVERPDGSNFTLKIRSTKLEDSAMYFCASSTQGAGTEAFFGQGTRLTVV.

This clone was detected only a few times. V usage is TRBV20-1 and J usage is TRBJ2-5; D is uncertain. CDR3 length: 11 amino acids. V lost 5 bases and J lost 5, with 9 bases in between. The germline V gene encodes CDR1 DFQATT and CDR2 SNEGSKA (reference sequence). The CDR3 spells CSAFRWETQYF. As DNA, the CDR3 is TGCAGTGCTTTTAGATGGGAGACCCAGTACTTC.

The V gene is TRBV28, the J gene TRBJ1-1; tentative D call: TRBD1 (6 bases). V was trimmed by 2 bases and J by 8 bases, leaving 15 bases between them. The germline V gene has CDR1 MDHEN and CDR2 SYDVKM. The CDR3 runs to 14 residues. The CDR3 sequence: CASSLQGPTKEAFF. CDR3 nucleotide sequence: TGTGCCAGCAGTTTACAGGGGCCCACTAAAGAAGCTTTCTTT.

The chain couples TRBV10-3 to TRBJ2-1; D is perhaps TRBD1 or TRBD2 (6 bases each). V was pared by 7 bases and J by 6 bases, with 13 bases between. Germline CDR1 is ENHRY and CDR2 is SYGVKD. The CDR3 runs 13 residues. Written as DNA, the CDR3 is TGTGCCATCAACGTACAGGGAGGCAATGAGCAGTTCTTC. Protein sequence: CAINVQGGNEQFF.

The chain joins TRBV25-1 to TRBJ2-7, with a weak D call TRBD1 (5 bases). V lost 3 bases and J 7 bases, leaving 13 bases between the germline ends. CDR1 and CDR2 from the germline V gene are MGHDK and SYGVNS. CDR3 size: 13 residues. CDR3 bases: TGTGCCAGCAGTGACCAGGGAAGAATTGAGCAGTACTTC. This encodes CASSDQGRIEQYF.